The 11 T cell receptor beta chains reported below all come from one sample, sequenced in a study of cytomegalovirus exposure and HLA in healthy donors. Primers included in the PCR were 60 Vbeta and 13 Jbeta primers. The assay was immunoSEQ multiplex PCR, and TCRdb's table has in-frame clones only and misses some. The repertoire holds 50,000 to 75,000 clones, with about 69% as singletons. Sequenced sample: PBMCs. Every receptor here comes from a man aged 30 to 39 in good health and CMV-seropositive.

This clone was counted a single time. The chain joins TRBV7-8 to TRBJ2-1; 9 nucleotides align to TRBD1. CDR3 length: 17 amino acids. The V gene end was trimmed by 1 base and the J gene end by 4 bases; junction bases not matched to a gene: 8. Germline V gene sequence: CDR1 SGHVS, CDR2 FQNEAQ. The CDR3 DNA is TGTGCCAGCAGCTTAGGCGTGAGGGACAGGGAATACAATGAGCAGTTCTTC. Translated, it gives CASSLGVRDREYNEQFF.

The CDR3, as DNA: TGTGCCACGGGGACAGGCTACGAGCAGTACTTC. Translation gives CATGTGYEQYF. J is TRBJ2-7 and V is TRBV11-1, with TRBD1 matching 8 bases. J gave up 3 bases and V 10 bases, and 2 bases lay outside the gene matches. The CDR3 spans 11 residues. Germline CDR1 SGHAT, CDR2 FQDESV (reference sequence). Together with reference TRBV11-1 and TRBJ2-7, the CDR3 gives the full variable domain: EAEVAQSPRYKITEKSQAVAFWCDPISGHATLYWYRQILGQGPELLVQFQDESVVDDSQLPKDRFSAERLKGVDSTLKIQPAELGDSAMYLCATGTGYEQYFGPGTRLTVT.

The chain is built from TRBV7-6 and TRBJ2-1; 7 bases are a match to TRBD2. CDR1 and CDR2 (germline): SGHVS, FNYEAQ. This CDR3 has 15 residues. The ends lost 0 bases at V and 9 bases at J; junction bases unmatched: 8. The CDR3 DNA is TGTGCCAGCAGCTTAGCGGGGGGGTTTACGGGTGAGCAGTTCTTC. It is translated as CASSLAGGFTGEQFF.

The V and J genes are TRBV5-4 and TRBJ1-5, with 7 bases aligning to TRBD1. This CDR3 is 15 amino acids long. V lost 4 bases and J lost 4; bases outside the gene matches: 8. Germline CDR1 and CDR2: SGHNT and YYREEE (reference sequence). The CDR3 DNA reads TGTGCCAGCAGCCGCGACAGGGCCCCAAATCAGCCCCAGCATTTT. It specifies CASSRDRAPNQPQHF.

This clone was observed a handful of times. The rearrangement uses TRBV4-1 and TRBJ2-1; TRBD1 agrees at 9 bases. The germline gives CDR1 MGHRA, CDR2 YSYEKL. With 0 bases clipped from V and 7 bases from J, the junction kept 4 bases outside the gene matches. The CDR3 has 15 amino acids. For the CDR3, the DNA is TGCGCCAGCAGCCAAGAGGGACAGGGTCATAATGAGCAGTTCTTC. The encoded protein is CASSQEGQGHNEQFF.

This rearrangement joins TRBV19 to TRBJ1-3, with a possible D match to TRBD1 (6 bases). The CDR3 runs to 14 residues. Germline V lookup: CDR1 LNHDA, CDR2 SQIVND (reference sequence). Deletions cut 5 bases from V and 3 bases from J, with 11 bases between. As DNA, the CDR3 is TGTGCCAGTAGTGATGGGGGCTTTGGAAACACCATATATTTT. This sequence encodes CASSDGGFGNTIYF.

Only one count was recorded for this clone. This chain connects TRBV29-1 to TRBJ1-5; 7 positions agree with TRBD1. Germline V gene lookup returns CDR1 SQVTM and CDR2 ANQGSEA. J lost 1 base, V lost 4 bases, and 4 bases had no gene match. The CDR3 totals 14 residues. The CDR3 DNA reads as TGCAGCGTTGCCGGGACAGAGAGCAATCAGCCCCAGCATTTT. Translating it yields CSVAGTESNQPQHF.

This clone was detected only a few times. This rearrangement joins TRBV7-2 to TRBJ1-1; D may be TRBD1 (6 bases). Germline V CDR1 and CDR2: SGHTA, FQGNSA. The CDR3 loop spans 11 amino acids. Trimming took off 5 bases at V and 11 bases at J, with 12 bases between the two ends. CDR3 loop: CASSVGGVAFF. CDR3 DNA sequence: TGTGCCAGCAGCGTAGGGGGAGTGGCTTTCTTT.

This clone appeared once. The CDR3 region has the DNA TGTGCCAGTAGTATAGATGTGTATCGGACTGAAGCTTTCTTT. Translated: CASSIDVYRTEAFF. V and J are TRBV19 and TRBJ1-1; no firm D call. Trimming shortened V by 0 bases and J by 5 bases, and 10 bases separated the two germline ends. The CDR3 covers 14 residues. In germline, CDR1 is LNHDA, CDR2 SQIVND (reference sequence). Drawing the rest from reference TRBV19 and TRBJ1-1, the complete variable domain is DGGITQSPKYLFRKEGQNVTLSCEQNLNHDAMYWYRQDPGQGLRLIYYSQIVNDFQKGDIAEGYSVSREKKESFPLTVTSAQKNPTAFYLCASSIDVYRTEAFFGQGTRLTVV.

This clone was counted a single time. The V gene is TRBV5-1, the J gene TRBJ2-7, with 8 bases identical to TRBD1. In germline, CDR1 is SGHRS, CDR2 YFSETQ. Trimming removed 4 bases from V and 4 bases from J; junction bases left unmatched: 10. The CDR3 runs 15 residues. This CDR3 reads CASSTGQGGVYEQYF. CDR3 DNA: TGCGCCAGCAGCACTGGACAGGGAGGAGTTTACGAGCAGTACTTC.

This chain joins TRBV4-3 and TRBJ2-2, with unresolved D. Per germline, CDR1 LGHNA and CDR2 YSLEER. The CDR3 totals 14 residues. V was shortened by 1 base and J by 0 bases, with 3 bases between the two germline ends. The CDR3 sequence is CASSQAPNTGELFF. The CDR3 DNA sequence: TGCGCCAGCAGCCAAGCTCCGAACACCGGGGAGCTGTTTTTT.